A single sample gave rise to the 5 T cell receptor beta chains below, sequenced in a study of PD-1 blockade in classical Hodgkin lymphoma. Every patient experienced relapse after autologous stem cell transplantation, and brentuximab vedotin exposure varied. The method was immunoSEQ multiplex PCR; TCRdb's version includes in-frame clones alone and lacks a portion of them. The repertoire consists of about 97,000 clones, with roughly 84% occurring once and the leading ten covering 10% to 15%. Source: peripheral blood mononuclear cells (PBMCs), taken at baseline. Receptors originate from a human donor with classical Hodgkin lymphoma.

The chain is built from TRBV6-1 and TRBJ2-2; D gene ambiguous. The germline CDR1 and CDR2 sequences are MNHNS and SASEGT. This CDR3 spans 15 amino acids. With 8 bases removed from V and 6 bases from J, the gap between germline ends came to 19 bases. CDR3 region: CASYWSMAPPGELFF. The CDR3 DNA follows: TGTGCCAGCTACTGGAGTATGGCCCCCCCCGGGGAGCTGTTTTTT.

CDR3 DNA sequence: TGTGCCAGCAGCGTGGTAGCGTGGGAGACCCAGTACTTC. Translation gives CASSVVAWETQYF. The rearrangement links TRBV9 to TRBJ2-5; tentatively, D is TRBD2 (5 bases). Per the germline V gene, CDR1 is SGDLS and CDR2 is YYNGEE. The CDR3 contains 13 residues. Trimming stripped 2 bases from V and 5 bases from J, with 10 bases between.

Only one count was recorded for this clone. V and J are TRBV28 and TRBJ1-5; D might be TRBD1 (5 bases). Trimming removed 2 bases from V and 4 bases from J, with 9 bases in between. The germline CDR1 and CDR2 sequences are MDHEN and SYDVKM. The CDR3 has 14 amino acids. CDR3 loop: CASSLVQGNQPQHF. In DNA form, the CDR3 reads TGTGCCAGCAGTTTAGTCCAGGGTAATCAGCCCCAGCATTTT.

V is TRBV7-8 and J is TRBJ2-5; no clear D gene. The germline V gene encodes CDR1 SGHVS and CDR2 FQNEAQ. V was cut by 1 base and J by 5 bases, with 14 bases left in between. This CDR3 region has 15 residues. The CDR3 is CASSLVAPPGETQYF. For the CDR3, the DNA is TGTGCCAGCAGCTTAGTCGCCCCTCCCGGGGAGACCCAGTACTTC.

V usage is TRBV7-6 and J usage is TRBJ2-1, with D maybe TRBD2 (6 bases). V shed 3 bases and J shed 0 bases, with 15 bases lying between them. The CDR3 totals 17 residues. CDR1 SGHVS and CDR2 FNYEAQ come from the germline V gene. The CDR3 spells CASSFTTPGSSYNEQFF. CDR3 nucleotide sequence: TGTGCCAGCAGCTTTACCACCCCCGGGAGCTCCTACAATGAGCAGTTCTTC. The full variable domain, in which reference TRBV7-6 and TRBJ2-1 provide the parts outside the CDR3, is GAGVSQSPRYKVTKRGQDVALRCDPISGHVSLYWYRQALGQGPEFLTYFNYEAQQDKSGLPNDRFSAERPEGSISTLTIQRTEQRDSAMYRCASSFTTPGSSYNEQFFGPGTRLTVL.